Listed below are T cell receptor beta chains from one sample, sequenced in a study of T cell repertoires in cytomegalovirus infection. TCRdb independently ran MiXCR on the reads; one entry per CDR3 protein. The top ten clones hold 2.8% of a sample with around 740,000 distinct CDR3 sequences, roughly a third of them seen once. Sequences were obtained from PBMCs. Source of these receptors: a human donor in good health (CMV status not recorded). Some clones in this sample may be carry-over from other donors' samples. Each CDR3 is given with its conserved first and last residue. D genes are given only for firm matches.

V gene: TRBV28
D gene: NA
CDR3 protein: CASSLPHFMGARTDTQYF

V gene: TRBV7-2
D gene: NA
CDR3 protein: CAISLSRQSSGYTF

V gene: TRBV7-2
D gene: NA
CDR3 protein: CASSPRIKYNEQFF

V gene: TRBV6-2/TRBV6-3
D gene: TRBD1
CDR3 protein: CASSYTGQEVGQPQHF

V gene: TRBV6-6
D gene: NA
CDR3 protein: CASSYGGWDEQYF

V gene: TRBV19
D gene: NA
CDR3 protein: CASRARPGEQYF

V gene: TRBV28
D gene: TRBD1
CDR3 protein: CASRGGQGVYGYTF

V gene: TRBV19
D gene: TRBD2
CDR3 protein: CASSPHLAGATYNEQFF

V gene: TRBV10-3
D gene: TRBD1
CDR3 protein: CAISVGDRVYDQYF

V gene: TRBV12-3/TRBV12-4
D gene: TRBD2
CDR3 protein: CASSSSSGGNTGELFF

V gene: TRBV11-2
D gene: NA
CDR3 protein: CASSLYSAGGGITEAFF

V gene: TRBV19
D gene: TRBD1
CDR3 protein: CASSMGDRVDEQYF

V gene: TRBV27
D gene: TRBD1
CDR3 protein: CASSRGTGTNYGYTF

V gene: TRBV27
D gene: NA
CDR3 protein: CASSPPDTYNEQFF

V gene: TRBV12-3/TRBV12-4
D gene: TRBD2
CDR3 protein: CASSFELAGVETQYF

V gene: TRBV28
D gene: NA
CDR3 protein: CASSLPQGFTEAFF

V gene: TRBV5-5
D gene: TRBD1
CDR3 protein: CASSPPGQAIYDSPLHF

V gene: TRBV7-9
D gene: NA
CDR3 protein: CASSLVSTVTPLHF

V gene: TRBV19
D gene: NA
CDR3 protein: CASSIIAGIEAFF

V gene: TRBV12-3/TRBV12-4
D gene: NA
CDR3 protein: CASSPRLSGANVLTF

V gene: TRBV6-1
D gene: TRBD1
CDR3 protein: CAGGTGSEAGELFF

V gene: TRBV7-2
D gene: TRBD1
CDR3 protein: CGSSLLQGGTEAFF

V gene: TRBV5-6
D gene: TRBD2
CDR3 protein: CASSFTGGKETQYF

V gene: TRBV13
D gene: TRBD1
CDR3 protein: CASSSHFPGTGTGNTIYF

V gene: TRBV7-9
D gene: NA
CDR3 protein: CASSRYSAGVNTEAFF

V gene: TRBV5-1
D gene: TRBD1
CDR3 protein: CASSWGDRSMNTEAFF

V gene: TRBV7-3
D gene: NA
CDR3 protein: CASSQMEGQPQHF

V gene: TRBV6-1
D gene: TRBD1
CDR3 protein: CASMVGQGTYNEQFF

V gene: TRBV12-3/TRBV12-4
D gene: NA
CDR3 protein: CASSLGPSYSNQPQHF

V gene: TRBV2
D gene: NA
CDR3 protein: CASSEAVTGTRAFF

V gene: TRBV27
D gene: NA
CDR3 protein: CASTLRGGGAAGANVLTF

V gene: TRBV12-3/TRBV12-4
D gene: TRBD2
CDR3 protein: CASSQILAGAYNEQFF

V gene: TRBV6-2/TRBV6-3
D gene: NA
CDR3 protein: CASSSYSPEAFF

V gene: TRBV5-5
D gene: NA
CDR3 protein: CASSFRSEFYEQYF

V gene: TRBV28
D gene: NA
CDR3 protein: CAILAPGVGYTF

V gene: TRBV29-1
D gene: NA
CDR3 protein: CSVVSGFGEQFF

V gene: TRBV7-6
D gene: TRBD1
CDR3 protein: CASSPGDSQNSPLHF

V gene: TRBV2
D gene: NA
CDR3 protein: CASLASGTYNEQFF

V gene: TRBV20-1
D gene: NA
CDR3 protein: CSARQGGVQTDTQYF

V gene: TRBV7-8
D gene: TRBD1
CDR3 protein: CASSLRGGGYEQYF

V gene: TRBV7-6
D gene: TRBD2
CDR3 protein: CASTPGEGSGELFF

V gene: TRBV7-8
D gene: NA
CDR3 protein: CASSSTAGGYNSPLHF

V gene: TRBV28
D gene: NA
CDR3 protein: CASSGRDVTEAFF

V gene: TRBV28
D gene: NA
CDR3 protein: CASRNPQGLNQPQHF

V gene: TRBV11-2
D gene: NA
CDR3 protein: CASSLVTIAKNIQYF